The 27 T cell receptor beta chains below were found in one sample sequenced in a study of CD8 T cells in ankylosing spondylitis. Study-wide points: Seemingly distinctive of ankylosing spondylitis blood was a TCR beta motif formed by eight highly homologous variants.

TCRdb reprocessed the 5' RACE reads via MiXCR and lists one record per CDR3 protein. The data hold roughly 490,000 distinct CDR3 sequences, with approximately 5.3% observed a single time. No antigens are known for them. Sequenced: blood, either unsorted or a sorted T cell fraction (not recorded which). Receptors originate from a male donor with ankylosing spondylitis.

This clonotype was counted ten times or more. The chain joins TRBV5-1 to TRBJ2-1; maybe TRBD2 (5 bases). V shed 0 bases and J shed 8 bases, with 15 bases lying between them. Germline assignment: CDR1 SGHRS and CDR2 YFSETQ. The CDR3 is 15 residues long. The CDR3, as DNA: TGCGCCAGCAGCTTGGAACTAGTGAGTGGCGATGAGCAGTTCTTC. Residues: CASSLELVSGDEQFF.

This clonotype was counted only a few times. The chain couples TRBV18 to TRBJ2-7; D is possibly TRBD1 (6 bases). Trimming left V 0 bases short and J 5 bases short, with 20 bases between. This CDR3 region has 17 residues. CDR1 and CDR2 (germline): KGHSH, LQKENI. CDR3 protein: CASSPPSPRGQNHEQYF. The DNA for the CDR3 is TGTGCCAGCTCACCACCGTCCCCCAGGGGTCAGAACCACGAGCAGTACTTC.

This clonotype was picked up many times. The CDR3 bases are TGTGCCAGCAGTGAAGTAGACAGGGGGATTAGGCTGTTTTTT. Translating it yields CASSEVDRGIRLFF. The chain links TRBV25-1 to TRBJ2-2; 9 bases agree with TRBD1. CDR1 is MGHDK and CDR2 is SYGVNS in the germline V gene. J lost 13 bases, V lost 2 bases, and 8 bases had no gene match. The CDR3 is 14 residues long.

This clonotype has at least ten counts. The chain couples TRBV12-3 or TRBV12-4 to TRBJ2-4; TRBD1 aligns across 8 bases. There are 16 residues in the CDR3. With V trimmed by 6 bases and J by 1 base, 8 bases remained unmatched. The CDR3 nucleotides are TGTGCCAGCAGCCGGACAGGGTTAAGGGCCAAAAACATTCAGTACTTC. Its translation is CASSRTGLRAKNIQYF.

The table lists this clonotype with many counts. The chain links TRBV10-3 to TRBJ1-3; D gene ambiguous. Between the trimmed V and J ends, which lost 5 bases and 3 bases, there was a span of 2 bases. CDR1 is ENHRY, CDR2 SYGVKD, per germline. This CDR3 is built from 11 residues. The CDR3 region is CAISFGNTIYF. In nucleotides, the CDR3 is TGTGCCATCAGTTTTGGAAACACCATATATTTT.

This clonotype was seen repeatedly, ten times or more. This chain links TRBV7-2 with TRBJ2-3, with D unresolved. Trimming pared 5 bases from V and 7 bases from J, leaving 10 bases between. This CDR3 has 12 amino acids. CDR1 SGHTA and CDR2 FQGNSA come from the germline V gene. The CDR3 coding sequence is TGTGCCAGCAGCCTTAGGAGTTATACGCAGTATTTT. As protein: CASSLRSYTQYF.

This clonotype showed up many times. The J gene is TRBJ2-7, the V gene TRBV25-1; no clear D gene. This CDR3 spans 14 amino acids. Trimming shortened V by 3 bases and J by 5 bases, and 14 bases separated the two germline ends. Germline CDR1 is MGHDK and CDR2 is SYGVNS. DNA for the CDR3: TGTGCCAGCAGTGAGATGGTGGGAAGCCACGAGCAGTACTTC. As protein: CASSEMVGSHEQYF.

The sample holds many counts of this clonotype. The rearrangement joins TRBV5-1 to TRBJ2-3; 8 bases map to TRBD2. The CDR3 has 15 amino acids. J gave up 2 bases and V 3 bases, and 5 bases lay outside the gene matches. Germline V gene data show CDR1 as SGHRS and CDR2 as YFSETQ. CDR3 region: CASSYLTSDTDTQYF. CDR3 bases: TGCGCCAGCAGCTACTTGACTAGCGACACAGATACGCAGTATTTT.

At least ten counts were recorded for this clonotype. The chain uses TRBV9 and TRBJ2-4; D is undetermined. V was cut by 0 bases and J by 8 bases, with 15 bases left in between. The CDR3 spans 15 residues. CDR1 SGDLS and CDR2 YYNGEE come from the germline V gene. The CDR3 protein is CASSVALDGRDIQYF. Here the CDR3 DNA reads TGTGCCAGCAGCGTAGCCTTGGACGGACGGGACATTCAGTACTTC.

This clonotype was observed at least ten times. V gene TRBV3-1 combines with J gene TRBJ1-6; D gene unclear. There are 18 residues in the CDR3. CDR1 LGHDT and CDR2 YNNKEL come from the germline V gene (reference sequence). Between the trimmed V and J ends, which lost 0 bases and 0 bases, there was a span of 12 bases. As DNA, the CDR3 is TGTGCCAGCAGCCAAGATCTTGACGGGAGCTCCTATAATTCACCCCTCCACTTT. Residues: CASSQDLDGSSYNSPLHF.

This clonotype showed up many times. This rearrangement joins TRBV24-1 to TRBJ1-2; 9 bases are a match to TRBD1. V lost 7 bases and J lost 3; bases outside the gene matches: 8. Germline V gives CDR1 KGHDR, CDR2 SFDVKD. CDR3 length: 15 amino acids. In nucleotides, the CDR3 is TGTGCCACCAGCCCCCAGGGACAGGGTCACTATGGCTACACCTTC. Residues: CATSPQGQGHYGYTF.

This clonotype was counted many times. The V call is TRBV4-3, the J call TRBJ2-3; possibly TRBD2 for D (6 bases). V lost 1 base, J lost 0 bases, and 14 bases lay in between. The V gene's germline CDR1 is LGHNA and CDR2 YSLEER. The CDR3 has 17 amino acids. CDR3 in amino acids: CASSQGRGGGSTDTQYF. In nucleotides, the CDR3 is TGCGCCAGCAGCCAAGGGCGGGGAGGAGGGAGCACAGATACGCAGTATTTT.

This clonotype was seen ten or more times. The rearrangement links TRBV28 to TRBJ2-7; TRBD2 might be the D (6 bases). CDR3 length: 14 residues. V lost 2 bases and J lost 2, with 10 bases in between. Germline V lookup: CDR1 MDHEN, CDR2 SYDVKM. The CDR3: CASSLGGRPYEQYF. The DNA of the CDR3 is TGTGCCAGCAGTTTAGGGGGGAGGCCCTACGAGCAGTACTTC.

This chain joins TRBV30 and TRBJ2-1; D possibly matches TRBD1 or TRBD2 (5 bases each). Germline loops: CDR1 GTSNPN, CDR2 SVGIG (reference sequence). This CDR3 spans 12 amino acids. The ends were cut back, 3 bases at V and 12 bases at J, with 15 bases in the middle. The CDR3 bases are TGTGCCTGGAGCCACGGGGCTATTGGGCAGTTCTTC. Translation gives CAWSHGAIGQFF.

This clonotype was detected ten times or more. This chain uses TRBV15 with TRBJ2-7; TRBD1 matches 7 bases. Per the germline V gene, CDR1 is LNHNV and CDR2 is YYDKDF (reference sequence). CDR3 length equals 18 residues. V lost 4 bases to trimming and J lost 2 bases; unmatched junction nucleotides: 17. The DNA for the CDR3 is TGTGCCACCAGCACGCATGCCAGGGACAGAGGGCCCCCCTACGAGCAGTACTTC. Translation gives CATSTHARDRGPPYEQYF.

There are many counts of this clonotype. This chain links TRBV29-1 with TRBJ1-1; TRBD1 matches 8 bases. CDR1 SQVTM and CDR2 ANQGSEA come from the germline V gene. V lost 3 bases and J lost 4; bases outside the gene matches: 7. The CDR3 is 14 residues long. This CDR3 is CSVDQITGGTEAFF. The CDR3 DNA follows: TGCAGCGTTGACCAGATTACAGGGGGCACTGAAGCTTTCTTT.

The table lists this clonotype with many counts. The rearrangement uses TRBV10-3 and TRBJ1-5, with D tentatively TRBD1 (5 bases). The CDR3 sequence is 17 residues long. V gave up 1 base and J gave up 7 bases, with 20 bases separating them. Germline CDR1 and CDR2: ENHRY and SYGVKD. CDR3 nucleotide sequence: TGTGCCATCAGTGAGTTCGCCCGGGACGGGTTCGAGCAGCCCCAGCATTTT. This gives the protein CAISEFARDGFEQPQHF.

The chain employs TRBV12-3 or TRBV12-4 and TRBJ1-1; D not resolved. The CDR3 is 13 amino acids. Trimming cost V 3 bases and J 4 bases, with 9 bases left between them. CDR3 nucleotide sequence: TGTGCCAGCAGTTTGGGCAGTAGCACTGAAGCTTTCTTT. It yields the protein CASSLGSSTEAFF.

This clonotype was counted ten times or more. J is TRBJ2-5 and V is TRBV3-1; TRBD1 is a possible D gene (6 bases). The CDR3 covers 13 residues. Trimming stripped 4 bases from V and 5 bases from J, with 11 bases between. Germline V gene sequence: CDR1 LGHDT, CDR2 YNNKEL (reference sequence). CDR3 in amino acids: CASSLRDMETQYF. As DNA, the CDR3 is TGTGCCAGCAGCCTCCGGGACATGGAGACCCAGTACTTC.

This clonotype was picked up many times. This CDR3 is CATTPQKDRDGYTF. The CDR3 DNA reads TGTGCCACCACGCCCCAAAAAGACAGGGACGGCTACACCTTC. The V call is TRBV10-3, the J call TRBJ1-2; 7 nucleotides match TRBD1. In germline, CDR1 is ENHRY, CDR2 SYGVKD. Trimming at V came to 10 bases and at J to 8 bases, leaving 16 bases not matched to a gene. CDR3 length: 14 residues.

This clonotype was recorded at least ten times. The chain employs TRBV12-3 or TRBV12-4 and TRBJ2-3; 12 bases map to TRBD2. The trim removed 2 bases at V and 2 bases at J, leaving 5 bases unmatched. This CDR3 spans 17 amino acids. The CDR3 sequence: CASSLRRTSGTTDTQYF. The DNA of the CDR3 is TGTGCCAGCAGTTTAAGACGGACTAGCGGGACCACAGATACGCAGTATTTT.

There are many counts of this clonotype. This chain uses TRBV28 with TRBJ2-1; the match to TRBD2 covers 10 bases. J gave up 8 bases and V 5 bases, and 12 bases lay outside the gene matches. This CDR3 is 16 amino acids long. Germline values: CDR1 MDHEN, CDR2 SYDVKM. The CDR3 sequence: CASSSSGTSEGYEQFF. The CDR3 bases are TGTGCCAGCAGTAGTTCCGGGACTAGCGAAGGCTATGAGCAGTTCTTC.

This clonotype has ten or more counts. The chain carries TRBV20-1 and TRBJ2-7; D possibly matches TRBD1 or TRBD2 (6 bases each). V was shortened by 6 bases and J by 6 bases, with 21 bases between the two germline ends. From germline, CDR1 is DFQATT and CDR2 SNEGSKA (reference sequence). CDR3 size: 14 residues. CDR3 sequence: CSAPVRDKEGEQYF. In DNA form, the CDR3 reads TGCAGTGCCCCGGTCAGGGACAAGGAGGGCGAGCAGTACTTC.

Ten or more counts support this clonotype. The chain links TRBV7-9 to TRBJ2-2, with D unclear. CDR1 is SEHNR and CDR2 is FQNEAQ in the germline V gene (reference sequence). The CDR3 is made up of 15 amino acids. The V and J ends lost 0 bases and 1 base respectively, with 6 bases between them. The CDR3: CASSLAHKNTGELFF. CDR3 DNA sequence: TGTGCCAGCAGCTTAGCCCATAAGAACACCGGGGAGCTGTTTTTT.

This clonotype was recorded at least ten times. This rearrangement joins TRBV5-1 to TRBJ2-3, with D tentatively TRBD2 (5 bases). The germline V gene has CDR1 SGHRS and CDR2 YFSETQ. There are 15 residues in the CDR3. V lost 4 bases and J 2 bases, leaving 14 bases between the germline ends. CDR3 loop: CASSLIGVDTDTQYF. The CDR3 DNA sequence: TGCGCCAGCAGCCTCATCGGGGTAGACACAGATACGCAGTATTTT.

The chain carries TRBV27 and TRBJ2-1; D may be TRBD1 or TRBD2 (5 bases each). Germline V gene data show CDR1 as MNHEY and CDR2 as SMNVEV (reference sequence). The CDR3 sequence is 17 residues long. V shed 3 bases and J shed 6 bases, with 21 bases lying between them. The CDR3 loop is CASSFPPMRGVGNEQFF. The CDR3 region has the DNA TGTGCCAGCAGTTTTCCTCCCATGAGAGGGGTCGGCAATGAGCAGTTCTTC.

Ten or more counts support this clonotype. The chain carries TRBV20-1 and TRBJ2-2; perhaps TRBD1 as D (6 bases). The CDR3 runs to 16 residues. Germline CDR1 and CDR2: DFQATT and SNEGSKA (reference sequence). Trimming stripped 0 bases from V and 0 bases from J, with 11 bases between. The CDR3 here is CSARDQGPSNTGELFF. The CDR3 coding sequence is TGCAGTGCTAGAGATCAGGGGCCCTCGAACACCGGGGAGCTGTTTTTT.